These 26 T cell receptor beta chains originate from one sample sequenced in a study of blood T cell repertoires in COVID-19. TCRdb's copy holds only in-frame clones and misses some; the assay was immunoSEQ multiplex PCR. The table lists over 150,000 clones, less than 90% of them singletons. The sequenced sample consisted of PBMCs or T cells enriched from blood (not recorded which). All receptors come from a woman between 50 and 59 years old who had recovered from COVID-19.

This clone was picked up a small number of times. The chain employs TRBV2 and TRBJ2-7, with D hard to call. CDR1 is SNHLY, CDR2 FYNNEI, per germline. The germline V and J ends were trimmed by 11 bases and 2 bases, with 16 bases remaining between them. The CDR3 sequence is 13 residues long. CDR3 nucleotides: TGTGCCTCAAACCGTGGGCCGACCTACGAGCAGTACTTC. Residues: CASNRGPTYEQYF.

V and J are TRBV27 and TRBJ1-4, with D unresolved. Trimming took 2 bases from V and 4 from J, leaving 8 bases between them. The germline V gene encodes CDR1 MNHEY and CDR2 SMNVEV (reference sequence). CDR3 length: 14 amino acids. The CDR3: CASSLKQHNEKLFF. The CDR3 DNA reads TGTGCCAGCAGTTTAAAACAGCATAATGAAAAACTGTTTTTT. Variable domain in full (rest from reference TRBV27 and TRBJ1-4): EAQVTQNPRYLITVTGKKLTVTCSQNMNHEYMSWYRQDPGLGLRQIYYSMNVEVTDKGDVPEGYKVSRKEKRNFPLILESPSPNQTSLYFCASSLKQHNEKLFFGSGTQLSVL.

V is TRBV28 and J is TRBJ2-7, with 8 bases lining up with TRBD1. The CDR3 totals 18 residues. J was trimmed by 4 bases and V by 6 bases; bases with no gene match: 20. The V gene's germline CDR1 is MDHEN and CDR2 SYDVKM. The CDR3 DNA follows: TGTGCCAGCAGCTCCTTTTCCCTCCGGGACAGGCCCATTTACGAGCAGTACTTC. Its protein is CASSSFSLRDRPIYEQYF. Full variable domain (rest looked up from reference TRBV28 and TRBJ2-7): DVKVTQSSRYLVKRTGEKVFLECVQDMDHENMFWYRQDPGLGLRLIYFSYDVKMKEKGDIPEGYSVSREKKERFSLILESASTNQTSMYLCASSSFSLRDRPIYEQYFGPGTRLTVT.

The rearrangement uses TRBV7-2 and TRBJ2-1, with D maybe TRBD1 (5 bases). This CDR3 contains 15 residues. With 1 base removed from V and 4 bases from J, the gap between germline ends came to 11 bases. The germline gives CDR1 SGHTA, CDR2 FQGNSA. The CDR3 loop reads CASSLGRAGYNEQFF. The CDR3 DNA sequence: TGTGCCAGCAGCTTAGGCAGGGCAGGGTACAATGAGCAGTTCTTC.

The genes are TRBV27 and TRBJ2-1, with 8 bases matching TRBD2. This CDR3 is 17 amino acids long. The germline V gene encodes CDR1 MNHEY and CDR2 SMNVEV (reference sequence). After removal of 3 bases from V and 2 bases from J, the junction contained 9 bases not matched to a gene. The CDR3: CASSFSSGTRAYNEQFF. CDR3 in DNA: TGTGCCAGCAGTTTCTCCTCCGGGACTAGGGCCTACAATGAGCAGTTCTTC.

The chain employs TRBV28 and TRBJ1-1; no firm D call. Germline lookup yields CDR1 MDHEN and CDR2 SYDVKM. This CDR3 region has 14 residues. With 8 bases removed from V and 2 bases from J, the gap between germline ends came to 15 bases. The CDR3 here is CASSWTISNTEAFF. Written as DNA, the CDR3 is TGTGCCAGCTCCTGGACTATCTCAAACACTGAAGCTTTCTTT.

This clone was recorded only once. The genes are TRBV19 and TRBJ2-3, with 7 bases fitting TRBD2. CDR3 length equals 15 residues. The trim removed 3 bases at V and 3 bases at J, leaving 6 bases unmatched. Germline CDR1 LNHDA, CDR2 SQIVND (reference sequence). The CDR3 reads CASSINGGRTDTQYF. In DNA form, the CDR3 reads TGTGCCAGTAGTATTAACGGGGGGAGGACAGATACGCAGTATTTT.

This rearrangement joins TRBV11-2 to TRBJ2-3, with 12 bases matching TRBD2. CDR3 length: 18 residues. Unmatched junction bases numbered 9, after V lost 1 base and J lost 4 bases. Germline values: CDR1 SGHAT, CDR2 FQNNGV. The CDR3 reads CASSLVGVTSGRSDTQYF. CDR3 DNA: TGTGCCAGCAGCTTAGTGGGGGTGACTAGCGGGAGATCAGATACGCAGTATTTT.

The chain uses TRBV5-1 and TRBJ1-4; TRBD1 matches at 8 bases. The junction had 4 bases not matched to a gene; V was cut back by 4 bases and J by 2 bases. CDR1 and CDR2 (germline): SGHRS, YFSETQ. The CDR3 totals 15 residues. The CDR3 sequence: CASSPQGGTNEKLFF. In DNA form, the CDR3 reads TGCGCCAGCAGCCCACAGGGGGGCACTAATGAAAAACTGTTTTTT.

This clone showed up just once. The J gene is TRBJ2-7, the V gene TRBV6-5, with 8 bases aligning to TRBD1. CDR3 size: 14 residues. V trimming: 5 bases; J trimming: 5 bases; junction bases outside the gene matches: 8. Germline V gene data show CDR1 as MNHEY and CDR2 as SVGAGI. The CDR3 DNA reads TGTGCCAGCAGTATGGACAGGGCTATCCACGAGCAGTACTTC. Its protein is CASSMDRAIHEQYF.

CDR3 bases: TGTGCCAGCAGCTTAGCTGGAGGGAACACTGAAGCTTTCTTT. It yields the protein CASSLAGGNTEAFF. V gene TRBV7-2 combines with J gene TRBJ1-1; no clear D gene. The V end was cut by 0 bases, the J end by 1 base, with 6 bases between. This CDR3 comprises 14 residues. CDR1 is SGHTA and CDR2 is FQGNSA in the germline V gene.

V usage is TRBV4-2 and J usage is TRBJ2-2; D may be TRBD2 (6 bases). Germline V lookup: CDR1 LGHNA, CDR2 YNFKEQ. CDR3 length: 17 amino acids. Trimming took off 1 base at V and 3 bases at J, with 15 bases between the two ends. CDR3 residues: CASSQGRDRVDTGELFF. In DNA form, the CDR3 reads TGTGCCAGCAGCCAAGGGAGGGATAGGGTAGACACCGGGGAGCTGTTTTTT.

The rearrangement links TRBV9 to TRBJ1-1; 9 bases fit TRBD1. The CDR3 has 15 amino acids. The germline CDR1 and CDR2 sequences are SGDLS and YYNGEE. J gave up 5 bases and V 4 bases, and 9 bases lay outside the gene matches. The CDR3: CASSSQTGGGTEAFF. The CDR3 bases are TGTGCCAGCAGCTCCCAGACAGGGGGAGGTACTGAAGCTTTCTTT.

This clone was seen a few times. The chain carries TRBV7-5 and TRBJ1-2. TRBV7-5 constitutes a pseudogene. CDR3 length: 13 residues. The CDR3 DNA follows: TGTGCCAGAAGCTTGGAGCCCCCAGTCGGCTACACCTTC. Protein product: CARSLEPPVGYTF.

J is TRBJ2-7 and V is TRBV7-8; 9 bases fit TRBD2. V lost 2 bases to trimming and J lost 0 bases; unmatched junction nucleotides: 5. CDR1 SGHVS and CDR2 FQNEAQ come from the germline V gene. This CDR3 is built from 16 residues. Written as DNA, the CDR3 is TGTGCCAGCAGCTTACGGGCTAGCGGGGCCTCCTACGAGCAGTACTTC. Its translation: CASSLRASGASYEQYF. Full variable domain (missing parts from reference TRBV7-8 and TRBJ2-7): GAGVSQSPRYKVAKRGQDVALRCDPISGHVSLFWYQQALGQGPEFLTYFQNEAQLDKSGLPSDRFFAERPEGSVSTLKIQRTQQEDSAVYLCASSLRASGASYEQYFGPGTRLTVT.

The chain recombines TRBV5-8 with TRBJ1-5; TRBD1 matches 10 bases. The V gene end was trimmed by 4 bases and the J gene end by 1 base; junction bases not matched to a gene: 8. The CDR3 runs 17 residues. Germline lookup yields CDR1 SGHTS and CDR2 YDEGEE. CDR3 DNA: TGTGCCAGCAGCCGATGGACAGGGGGGGACAGCAATCAGCCCCAGCATTTT. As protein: CASSRWTGGDSNQPQHF.

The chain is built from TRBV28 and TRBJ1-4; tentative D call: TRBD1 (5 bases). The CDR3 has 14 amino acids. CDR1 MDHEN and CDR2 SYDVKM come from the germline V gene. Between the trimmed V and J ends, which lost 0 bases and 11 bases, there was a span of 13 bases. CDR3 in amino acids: CASSLWSGGGKLFF. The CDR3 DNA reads TGTGCCAGCAGTTTATGGTCCGGTGGGGGGAAACTGTTTTTT. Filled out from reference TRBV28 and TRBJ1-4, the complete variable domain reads DVKVTQSSRYLVKRTGEKVFLECVQDMDHENMFWYRQDPGLGLRLIYFSYDVKMKEKGDIPEGYSVSREKKERFSLILESASTNQTSMYLCASSLWSGGGKLFFGSGTQLSVL.

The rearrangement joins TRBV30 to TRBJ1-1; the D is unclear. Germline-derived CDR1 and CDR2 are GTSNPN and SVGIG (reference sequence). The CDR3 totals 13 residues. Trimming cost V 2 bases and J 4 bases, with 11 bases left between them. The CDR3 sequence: CAWSFPRGTEAFF. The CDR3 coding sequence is TGTGCCTGGAGTTTCCCCCGGGGCACTGAAGCTTTCTTT. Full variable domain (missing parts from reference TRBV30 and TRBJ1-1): SQTIHQWPATLVQPVGSPLSLECTVEGTSNPNLYWYRQAAGRGLQLLFYSVGIGQISSEVPQNLSASRPQDRQFILSSKKLLLSDSGFYLCAWSFPRGTEAFFGQGTRLTVV.

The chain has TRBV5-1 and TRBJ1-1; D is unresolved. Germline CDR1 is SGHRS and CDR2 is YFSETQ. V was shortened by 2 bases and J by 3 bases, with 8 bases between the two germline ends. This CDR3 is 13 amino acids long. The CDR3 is CASSFEGYTEAFF. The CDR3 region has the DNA TGCGCCAGCAGCTTCGAGGGTTACACTGAAGCTTTCTTT.

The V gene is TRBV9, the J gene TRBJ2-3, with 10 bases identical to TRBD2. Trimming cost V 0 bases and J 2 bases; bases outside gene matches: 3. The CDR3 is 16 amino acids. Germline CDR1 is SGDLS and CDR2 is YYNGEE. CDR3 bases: TGTGCCAGCAGCGTAGCCGGGACTAGCGTCACAGATACGCAGTATTTT. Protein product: CASSVAGTSVTDTQYF.

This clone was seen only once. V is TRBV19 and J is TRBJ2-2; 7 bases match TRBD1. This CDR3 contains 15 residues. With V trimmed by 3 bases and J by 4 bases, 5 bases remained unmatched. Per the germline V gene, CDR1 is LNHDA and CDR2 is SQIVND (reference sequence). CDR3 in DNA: TGTGCCAGTAGTATGGGCAGGGGGAGCACCGGGGAGCTGTTTTTT. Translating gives CASSMGRGSTGELFF.

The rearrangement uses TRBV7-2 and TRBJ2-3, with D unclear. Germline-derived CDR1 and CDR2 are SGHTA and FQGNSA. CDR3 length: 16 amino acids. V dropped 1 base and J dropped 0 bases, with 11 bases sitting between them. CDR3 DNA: TGTGCCAGCAGCTTAGGGCGGTCGCAGAGCACAGATACGCAGTATTTT. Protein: CASSLGRSQSTDTQYF.

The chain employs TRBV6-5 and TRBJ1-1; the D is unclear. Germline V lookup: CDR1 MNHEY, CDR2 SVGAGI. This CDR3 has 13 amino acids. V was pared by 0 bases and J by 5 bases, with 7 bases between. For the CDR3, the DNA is TGTGCCAGCAGTTACTCGGCCTTAACTGAAGCTTTCTTT. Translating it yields CASSYSALTEAFF.

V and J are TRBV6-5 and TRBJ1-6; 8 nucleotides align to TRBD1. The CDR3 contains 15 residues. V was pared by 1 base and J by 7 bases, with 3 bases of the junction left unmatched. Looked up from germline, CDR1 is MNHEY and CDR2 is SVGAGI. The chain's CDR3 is CASSYLGQANSPLHF. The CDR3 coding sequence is TGTGCCAGCAGTTACTTGGGACAGGCAAATTCACCCCTCCACTTT.

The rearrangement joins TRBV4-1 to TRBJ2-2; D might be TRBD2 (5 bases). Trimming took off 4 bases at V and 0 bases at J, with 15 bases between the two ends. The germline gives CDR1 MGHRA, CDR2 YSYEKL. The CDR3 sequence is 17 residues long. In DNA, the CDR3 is TGCGCCAGCAGCCCCAAACCCCAGCGGTCGAACACCGGGGAGCTGTTTTTT. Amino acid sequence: CASSPKPQRSNTGELFF.

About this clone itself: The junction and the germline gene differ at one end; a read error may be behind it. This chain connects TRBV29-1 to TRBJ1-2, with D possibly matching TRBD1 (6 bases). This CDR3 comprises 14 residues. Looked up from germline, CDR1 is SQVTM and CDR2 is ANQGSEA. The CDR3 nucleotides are TGCAGCGTGGAAGGGCAGGGGACTAACTATGGCTACACCTTC. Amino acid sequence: CSVEGQGTNYGYTF.